This TCR beta chain came from a study of shared clonotypes between healthy human individuals. Method: immunoSEQ multiplex PCR; TCRdb's copy keeps in-frame clones and lacks some. Of nearly 750,000 clones in the sample, 55% to 75% were seen once. Material: memory CD4+ T cells sorted from blood. Subset denoted: CD45RA-negative fraction. This sequence was found in a woman in her twenties or thirties in good health.

CDR3 coding DNA: TGTGCCAGCAGGCTGACAGGGAGGTCCTACGAGCAGTACTTC. It is translated as CASRLTGRSYEQYF. The chain uses TRBV14 and TRBJ2-7; possibly TRBD1 for D (7 bases). CDR3 length: 14 amino acids. V was pared by 6 bases and J by 1 base, with 13 bases between. Germline CDR1 and CDR2: SGHDN and FVKESK.